This entry is about one T cell receptor (beta chain). CD45RO-negative, CCR7-selected cells formed the naive CD8 fraction, which excluded terminally differentiated effector memory CD45RA+ cells. This entry belongs to a study of shared clonotypes between healthy human individuals. Germline V lookup: CDR1 MDHEN, CDR2 SYDVKM. The CDR3 runs to 15 residues. V lost 6 bases, J lost 4 bases, and 9 bases stayed unmatched. Clones were sequenced by immunoSEQ multiplex PCR, and TCRdb holds only the in-frame ones, with some missing. The repertoire includes around 550,000 clones, around 96% of them detected once, and over 0.1% sits in the top ten.

This clonotype originated in a woman aged 25 to 39 in good health. The sample was naive CD8+ T cells sorted from blood. V gene TRBV28 combines with J gene TRBJ1-5; 7 nucleotides match TRBD1. CDR3: CASSSTGQVNQPQHF. CDR3 in DNA: TGTGCCAGCAGCTCGACAGGGCAGGTGAATCAGCCCCAGCATTTT.